The 29 T cell receptor beta chains below come from one sample, sequenced in a study of blood T cells in healthy people across ages. It was with a sample-barcoded 5' primer and a J-beta primer mix that a second PCR of roughly 7 to 12 cycles was run. MiXCR was run by TCRdb on the 5' RACE reads, yielding one entry per CDR3 protein. The table lists under 2 million distinct CDR3 sequences, roughly 32% of them singletons. The material sequenced was blood. These receptors all come from a woman aged 25 to 39 in good health.

The chain combines TRBV20-1 with TRBJ2-5; D unclear. Trimming removed 3 bases from V and 4 bases from J, with 12 bases in between. Per germline, CDR1 DFQATT and CDR2 SNEGSKA (reference sequence). This CDR3 comprises 13 residues. CDR3 sequence reads: CSASVNLLETQYF. CDR3 nucleotides: TGCAGTGCTAGCGTAAACCTGTTAGAGACCCAGTACTTC.

The chain combines TRBV12-3 or TRBV12-4 with TRBJ1-1, with D maybe TRBD1 (5 bases). The CDR3 contains 12 residues. Trimming took 7 bases from V and 6 from J, leaving 12 bases between them. The chain's CDR3 is CASTTRGAEAFF. The DNA of the CDR3 is TGTGCCAGCACCACCCGGGGCGCTGAAGCTTTCTTT.

J is TRBJ2-7 and V is TRBV20-1, with a weak D call TRBD1 (6 bases). V dropped 7 bases and J dropped 4 bases, with 14 bases sitting between them. The germline V gene encodes CDR1 DFQATT and CDR2 SNEGSKA (reference sequence). The CDR3 length is 12 residues. DNA of the CDR3: TGCAGTGGTAACAGGGAGAAATACGAGCAGTACTTC. It specifies CSGNREKYEQYF.

On this clonotype itself: Just one base apart from a much larger clone, this may be a read error. The chain carries TRBV20-1 and TRBJ2-1, with D possibly being TRBD1 or TRBD2 (6 bases each). This CDR3 contains 16 residues. Germline V gives CDR1 DFQATT, CDR2 SNEGSKA (reference sequence). Trimming took off 1 base at V and 4 bases at J, with 17 bases between the two ends. CDR3 nucleotide sequence: TGCAGTGCTAGAGCTGATCGGGGGCACAGGTACAATGAGCAGTTCTTC. Amino acid sequence: CSARADRGHRYNEQFF.

There are a few counts of this clonotype. V gene TRBV20-1 combines with J gene TRBJ2-1, with D maybe TRBD1 (5 bases). The germline gives CDR1 DFQATT, CDR2 SNEGSKA (reference sequence). This CDR3 region has 18 residues. Trimming pared 4 bases from V and 7 bases from J, leaving 29 bases between. CDR3 in amino acids: CSATTNEPQGGYVNEQFF. The CDR3 nucleotides are TGCAGTGCTACGACAAATGAACCTCAGGGTGGGTACGTTAATGAGCAGTTCTTC.

The chain couples TRBV10-3 to TRBJ1-2, with D perhaps matching TRBD1 (6 bases). The CDR3 has 11 amino acids. V was clipped by 7 bases and J by 3 bases, with 6 bases between them. Germline CDR1 and CDR2: ENHRY and SYGVKD. CDR3 region: CAITGDYGYTF. The DNA for the CDR3 is TGTGCCATCACAGGGGACTATGGCTACACCTTC.

This chain links TRBV5-1 with TRBJ2-3; 12 bases are shared with TRBD1. The CDR3 runs 19 residues. Trimming took 0 bases from V and 0 from J; bases not matched to a gene: 8. Germline CDR1 SGHRS, CDR2 YFSETQ. The CDR3 bases are TGCGCCAGCAGCTTGGTGGGACAGGGGGCCTCGAAGAGCACAGATACGCAGTATTTT. Amino acids: CASSLVGQGASKSTDTQYF. Full variable domain (remainder filled in from reference TRBV5-1 and TRBJ2-3): KAGVTQTPRYLIKTRGQQVTLSCSPISGHRSVSWYQQTPGQGLQFLFEYFSETQRNKGNFPGRFSGRQFSNSRSEMNVSTLELGDSALYLCASSLVGQGASKSTDTQYFGPGTRLTVL.

This clonotype was counted only a few times. The chain couples TRBV20-1 to TRBJ2-3; 12 nucleotides agree with TRBD2. The CDR3 spans 19 residues. The V gene end was trimmed by 2 bases and the J gene end by 0 bases; junction bases not matched to a gene: 12. The germline CDR1 and CDR2 sequences are DFQATT and SNEGSKA (reference sequence). This CDR3 reads CSARSLLAGGGISTDTQYF. The DNA of the CDR3 is TGCAGTGCTAGATCCCTACTAGCGGGAGGAGGGATTAGCACAGATACGCAGTATTTT.

This clonotype was seen repeatedly, ten times or more. This chain uses TRBV20-1 with TRBJ2-1; D ambiguous. CDR1 DFQATT and CDR2 SNEGSKA come from the germline V gene (reference sequence). V lost 7 bases, J lost 0 bases, and 7 bases lay in between. The length of the CDR3 is 12 residues. CDR3 region: CSVRSSYNEQFF. The CDR3 DNA reads TGCAGTGTACGGAGCTCCTACAATGAGCAGTTCTTC.

This clonotype was picked up a small number of times. This chain connects TRBV4-1 to TRBJ1-1; a possible D gene is TRBD1 (6 bases). The CDR3 sequence is 15 residues long. The V gene's germline CDR1 is MGHRA and CDR2 YSYEKL. V dropped 3 bases and J dropped 2 bases, with 13 bases sitting between them. CDR3 coding DNA: TGCGCCAGCAGCCAGGTCCGGGACATCAACACTGAAGCTTTCTTT. It codes for CASSQVRDINTEAFF.

This sequence joins TRBV5-1 and TRBJ2-7, with 7 positions matching TRBD1. The CDR3 runs to 12 residues. CDR1 is SGHRS, CDR2 YFSETQ, per germline. The V segment lost 7 bases and the J segment 2 bases; nucleotides outside the gene matches: 3. The DNA of the CDR3 is TGCGCCAGCCAGGGGGTCACCTACGAGCAGTACTTC. Amino acid sequence: CASQGVTYEQYF.

V is TRBV6-2 or TRBV6-3 and J is TRBJ2-5, with TRBD2 matching over 12 bases. J was trimmed by 5 bases and V by 5 bases; bases with no gene match: 6. Looked up from germline, CDR1 is MNHEY and CDR2 is SVGEGT. CDR3 length: 15 amino acids. CDR3: CASSRGTSGWETQYF. Here the CDR3 DNA reads TGTGCCAGCAGTCGCGGGACTAGCGGGTGGGAGACCCAGTACTTC.

V usage is TRBV7-2 and J usage is TRBJ2-7, with TRBD2 identical over 11 bases. The germline V gene has CDR1 SGHTA and CDR2 FQGNSA. V dropped 1 base and J dropped 6; count of bases not matched to a gene: 5. The length of the CDR3 is 15 residues. The CDR3 reads CASSLVAGGVLEQYF. CDR3 coding DNA: TGTGCCAGCAGCTTAGTAGCGGGGGGGGTCCTCGAGCAGTACTTC.

This clonotype was detected ten times or more. The chain combines TRBV5-1 with TRBJ2-2, with 7 bases matching TRBD2. V lost 0 bases to trimming and J lost 3 bases; unmatched junction nucleotides: 2. The length of the CDR3 is 15 residues. Per the germline V gene, CDR1 is SGHRS and CDR2 is YFSETQ. The CDR3: CASSLVSGDTGELFF. The CDR3, as DNA: TGCGCCAGCAGCTTGGTCAGCGGGGACACCGGGGAGCTGTTTTTT.

This clonotype has only a few counts. The chain employs TRBV6-1 and TRBJ1-5; D uncertain. Trimming left V 1 base short and J 1 base short, with 8 bases between. CDR1 is MNHNS and CDR2 is SASEGT in the germline V gene. The CDR3 loop spans 15 amino acids. CDR3 residues: CASSEGAVSNQPQHF. The CDR3, as DNA: TGTGCCAGCAGTGAAGGGGCCGTGAGCAATCAGCCCCAGCATTTT.

Notes on this clonotype: A read error may produce the germline difference seen at one junction end. The rearrangement uses TRBV5-1 and TRBJ2-3, with 11 bases lining up with TRBD2. The CDR3 is made up of 17 amino acids. Germline V gene lookup returns CDR1 SGHRS and CDR2 YFSETQ. The CDR3 sequence: CASSLASGGTSTDTQYF. The CDR3 nucleotides read TGCGCCAGCAGTTTGGCTAGCGGGGGGACTAGCACAGATACGCAGTATTTT.

V is TRBV3-1 and J is TRBJ1-2; D is unresolved. The CDR3 spans 15 residues. Germline CDR1 reads LGHDT; CDR2 reads YNNKEL (reference sequence). Between the trimmed V and J ends, which lost 4 bases and 3 bases, there was a span of 15 bases. The CDR3 reads CASSRTFGGDYGYTF. CDR3 coding DNA: TGTGCCAGCAGCCGAACTTTCGGCGGGGACTATGGCTACACCTTC.

This clonotype occurred a few times. The chain couples TRBV10-3 to TRBJ2-7, with a possible D match to TRBD1 (6 bases). In germline, CDR1 is ENHRY, CDR2 SYGVKD. This CDR3 has 14 amino acids. The V gene lost 2 bases and the J gene lost 3 bases, with 11 bases spanning the gap. As DNA, the CDR3 is TGTGCCATCAGTGAGAAGAGCAGGGGCTACGAGCAGTACTTC. Translated, it gives CAISEKSRGYEQYF.

This clonotype has more than one count but fewer than ten. This chain links TRBV4-1 with TRBJ2-7, with D hard to call. V was pared by 1 base and J by 3 bases, with 10 bases between. The CDR3 has 14 residues. Per germline, CDR1 MGHRA and CDR2 YSYEKL. CDR3 sequence: CASSQAAQSYEQYF. The CDR3 DNA sequence: TGCGCCAGCAGCCAAGCTGCGCAGAGCTACGAGCAGTACTTC.

The rearrangement links TRBV28 to TRBJ2-1, with 11 bases aligning to TRBD2. J gave up 3 bases and V 5 bases, and 6 bases lay outside the gene matches. This CDR3 region has 16 residues. Germline V gene lookup returns CDR1 MDHEN and CDR2 SYDVKM. The CDR3 coding sequence is TGTGCCAGCAGTCGGCTACTAGCGGGAGACTACAATGAGCAGTTCTTC. This encodes CASSRLLAGDYNEQFF.

This rearrangement joins TRBV7-9 to TRBJ2-7; 13 nucleotides agree with TRBD2. The V and J ends lost 5 bases and 5 bases, in that order; junction bases with no gene match: 9. The CDR3 extends over 16 amino acids. The germline CDR1 and CDR2 sequences are SEHNR and FQNEAQ (reference sequence). The CDR3 DNA reads as TGTGCCAGCAGCCCAGGACTAGCGGGAGTAGGCCACGAGCAGTACTTC. Residues: CASSPGLAGVGHEQYF.

The genes are TRBV20-1 and TRBJ2-7; TRBD1 agrees at 7 bases. Germline assignment: CDR1 DFQATT and CDR2 SNEGSKA (reference sequence). This CDR3 is 13 amino acids long. V dropped 3 bases and J dropped 0; count of bases not matched to a gene: 2. CDR3 coding DNA: TGCAGTGCTAGGGGACAGCCCTCCTACGAGCAGTACTTC. This sequence encodes CSARGQPSYEQYF.

This clonotype has just a few counts. This chain joins TRBV6-4 and TRBJ2-1; 9 bases line up with TRBD1. There are 13 residues in the CDR3. Germline CDR1 MRHNA, CDR2 SNTAGT. After removal of 5 bases from V and 6 bases from J, the junction contained 2 bases not matched to a gene. The CDR3 coding sequence is TGTGCCAGCAGTAAACAGGGGGCCAATGAGCAGTTCTTC. This sequence encodes CASSKQGANEQFF.

Remarks on this clonotype: This may come from a read error, since a much larger clone is one base off. The rearrangement uses TRBV12-3 or TRBV12-4 and TRBJ2-3; the D is unclear. V was shortened by 5 bases and J by 4 bases, with 13 bases between the two germline ends. This CDR3 contains 14 residues. The CDR3 DNA follows: TGTGCCAGCAGTCCCACAGTTACCGCAGATACGCAGTATTTT. Its translation: CASSPTVTADTQYF.

This clonotype showed up just a few times. The chain uses TRBV20-1 and TRBJ1-5, with D hard to call. V lost 0 bases to trimming and J lost 4 bases, with 13 bases between them. The CDR3 is made up of 15 amino acids. Germline V gene data show CDR1 as DFQATT and CDR2 as SNEGSKA (reference sequence). CDR3 protein: CSARDERSGNQPQHF. The CDR3 DNA sequence: TGCAGTGCTAGAGATGAGAGGAGTGGAAATCAGCCCCAGCATTTT.

The chain is built from TRBV12-3 or TRBV12-4 and TRBJ2-3, with TRBD2 identical over 12 bases. The CDR3 sequence is 16 residues long. Unmatched junction bases numbered 8, after V lost 6 bases and J lost 4 bases. The CDR3 sequence: CASSRNLAGGPDTQYF. In DNA, the CDR3 is TGTGCCAGCAGCCGAAATCTAGCGGGGGGGCCAGATACGCAGTATTTT.

The chain carries TRBV7-3 and TRBJ2-7; 9 nucleotides agree with TRBD2. The CDR3 has 15 residues. The ends lost 5 bases at V and 6 bases at J; junction bases unmatched: 11. CDR1 and CDR2 from the germline V gene are SGHTA and FQGTGA. The CDR3 bases are TGTGCCAGCAGCCAACGAGCGGGAGGACAGTCCGAGCAGTACTTC. It is translated as CASSQRAGGQSEQYF.

Details on this clonotype: At one of its ends the junction is not consistent with the germline gene, which may arise from a read error. The chain has TRBV4-1 and TRBJ2-1, with 8 bases identical to TRBD1. Per the germline V gene, CDR1 is MGHRA and CDR2 is YSYEKL. CDR3 size: 13 residues. This chain's CDR3 is CAGSQDDRGKQFF. In nucleotides, the CDR3 is TGCGCCGGCAGCCAGGACGACAGGGGAAAGCAGTTCTTC.

This clonotype was recorded a few times. This chain uses TRBV21-1 with TRBJ1-1. TRBV21-1 is a pseudogene segment. The CDR3 sequence is 16 residues long. Written as DNA, the CDR3 is TGTGCCAGCAGCAAAGAAGAATCGGCTCTGAACACTGAAGCTTTCTTT. Residues: CASSKEESALNTEAFF.